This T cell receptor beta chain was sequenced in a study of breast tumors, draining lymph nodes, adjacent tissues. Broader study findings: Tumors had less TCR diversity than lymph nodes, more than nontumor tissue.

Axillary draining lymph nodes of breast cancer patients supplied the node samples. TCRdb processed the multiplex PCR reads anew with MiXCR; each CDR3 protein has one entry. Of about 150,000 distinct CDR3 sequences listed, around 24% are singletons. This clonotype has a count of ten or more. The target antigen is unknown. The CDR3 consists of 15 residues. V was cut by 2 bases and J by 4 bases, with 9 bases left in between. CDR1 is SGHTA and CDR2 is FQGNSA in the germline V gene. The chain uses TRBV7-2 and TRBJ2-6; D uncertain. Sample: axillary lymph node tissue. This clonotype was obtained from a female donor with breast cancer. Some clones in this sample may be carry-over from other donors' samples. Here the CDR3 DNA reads TGTGCCAGCAGCTTAAGGCCTTTAGGGGCCAACGTCCTGACTTTC. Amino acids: CASSLRPLGANVLTF.